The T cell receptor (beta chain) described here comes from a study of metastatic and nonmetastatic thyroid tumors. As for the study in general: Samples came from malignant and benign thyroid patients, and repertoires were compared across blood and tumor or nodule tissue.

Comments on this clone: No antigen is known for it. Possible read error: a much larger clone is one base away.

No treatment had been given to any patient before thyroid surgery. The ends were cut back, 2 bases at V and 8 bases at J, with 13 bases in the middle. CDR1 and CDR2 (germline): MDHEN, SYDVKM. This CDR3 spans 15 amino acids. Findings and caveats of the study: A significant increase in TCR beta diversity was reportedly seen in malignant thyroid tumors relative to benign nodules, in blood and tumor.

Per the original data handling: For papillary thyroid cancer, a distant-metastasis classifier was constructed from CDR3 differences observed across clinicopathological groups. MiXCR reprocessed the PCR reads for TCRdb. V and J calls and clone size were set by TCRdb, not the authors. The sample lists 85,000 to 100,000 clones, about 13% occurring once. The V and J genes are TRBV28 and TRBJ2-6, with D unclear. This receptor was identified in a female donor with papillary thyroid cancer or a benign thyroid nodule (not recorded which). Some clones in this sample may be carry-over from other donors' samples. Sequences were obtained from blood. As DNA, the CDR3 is TGTGCCAGCAGTTTACCGGCTACCGGGTCCAACGTCCTGACTTTC. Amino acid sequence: CASSLPATGSNVLTF.